Shown below are 28 T cell receptor beta chains from a single sample sequenced in a study of CD8+CD57+ T cells in acquired aplastic anemia. Before being chosen for sequencing, patients had shown CD8+CD57+ cell expansion by flow cytometry. Profiling that covered TCR beta VDJ and CDR3 relied on genomic DNA as its template. One entry per CDR3 protein, called by TCRdb with MiXCR from the reads. The sample lists approximately 170,000 distinct CDR3 sequences, around half occurring once. Input material: sorted CD4+, CD8+, or CD8+CD57+ T cells (not recorded which) from PBMCs. Receptors originate from a human donor with aplastic anemia.

CDR3 DNA sequence: TGCAGTGCAACCGGGACTAGCGGAAACAATGAGCAGTTCTTC. Its protein is CSATGTSGNNEQFF. The chain combines TRBV20-1 with TRBJ2-1; the match to TRBD2 covers 11 bases. The CDR3 length is 14 residues. J lost 5 bases, V lost 6 bases, and 6 bases had no gene match. Germline CDR1 reads DFQATT; CDR2 reads SNEGSKA (reference sequence).

This clonotype was found many times. This rearrangement joins TRBV20-1 to TRBJ2-2; D may be TRBD2 (5 bases). The CDR3 loop spans 16 amino acids. V was shortened by 0 bases and J by 6 bases, with 17 bases between the two germline ends. CDR1 and CDR2 (germline): DFQATT, SNEGSKA (reference sequence). The DNA for the CDR3 is TGCAGTGCTAGAGATCATAAGGGTCTGAGGGCCGGGGAGCTGTTTTTT. Translated: CSARDHKGLRAGELFF.

This clonotype has a count of ten or more. The V and J genes are TRBV20-1 and TRBJ1-5; D gene uncertain. The CDR3 consists of 13 residues. The germline V gene has CDR1 DFQATT and CDR2 SNEGSKA (reference sequence). V was cut by 3 bases and J by 7 bases, with 13 bases left in between. CDR3 residues: CSASSGSNQPQHF. The CDR3 region has the DNA TGCAGTGCTAGTTCGGGGTCGAACCAGCCCCAGCATTTT.

Many counts were recorded for this clonotype. The chain has TRBV20-1 and TRBJ2-3; possible D gene TRBD2, 7 bases. This CDR3 region has 13 residues. V was cut by 6 bases and J by 4 bases, with 14 bases left in between. CDR1 is DFQATT and CDR2 is SNEGSKA in the germline V gene (reference sequence). CDR3 residues: CSALGEGADTQYF. CDR3 nucleotide sequence: TGCAGTGCCCTGGGGGAGGGGGCAGATACGCAGTATTTT.

This clonotype has a count of ten or more. The gene calls are TRBV14 and TRBJ1-2; TRBD1 aligns across 7 bases. The V gene's germline CDR1 is SGHDN and CDR2 FVKESK. The CDR3 is 18 residues long. CDR3 sequence (DNA): TGTCCAAAAGCTTTCCCCCCAGCAGCCAGTAACAGGGGAGGTGGCTACACCTTC. It yields the protein CPKAFPPAASNRGGGYTF.

The chain couples TRBV10-3 to TRBJ2-7; TRBD1 might be the D (5 bases). V was pared by 7 bases and J by 0 bases, with 13 bases between. CDR3 length: 14 amino acids. The germline CDR1 and CDR2 sequences are ENHRY and SYGVKD. The CDR3 sequence: CAITQGETSYEQYV. The CDR3 nucleotides are TGTGCCATCACCCAAGGGGAAACCTCCTACGAGCAGTACGTC.

In this sample, this clonotype turned up many times. The chain links TRBV20-1 to TRBJ2-7; TRBD2 matches 16 bases. This CDR3 has 14 amino acids. Germline assignment: CDR1 DFQATT and CDR2 SNEGSKA (reference sequence). With 6 bases clipped from V and 4 bases from J, the junction kept 3 bases outside the gene matches. The CDR3 loop reads CSAGLAGGTYEQYF. In DNA, the CDR3 is TGCAGTGCGGGACTAGCGGGGGGGACTTACGAGCAGTACTTC.

This clonotype was found many times. The J gene is TRBJ1-1, the V gene TRBV12-3 or TRBV12-4; 8 positions match TRBD1. The J segment lost 7 bases and the V segment lost 5 bases, leaving 6 bases of the junction unmatched. The CDR3 is made up of 13 amino acids. The CDR3, as DNA: TGTGCCAGCAGTACAACAGGGGGAGGTGAAGCTTTCTTT. Encoded protein: CASSTTGGGEAFF.

The chain carries TRBV20-1 and TRBJ2-1; 11 positions agree with TRBD2. V gave up 6 bases and J gave up 3 bases; unmatched junction bases: 7. Germline V gene data show CDR1 as DFQATT and CDR2 as SNEGSKA (reference sequence). The CDR3 length is 15 residues. The CDR3 spells CSAPHGTSGYNEQFF. The CDR3 DNA is TGCAGTGCCCCCCACGGGACTAGCGGCTACAATGAGCAGTTCTTC.

A few counts support this clonotype. The chain recombines TRBV4-3 with TRBJ2-7; D uncertain. Between the trimmed V and J ends, which lost 4 bases and 1 base, there was a span of 8 bases. Germline-derived CDR1 and CDR2 are LGHNA and YSLEER. The CDR3 covers 13 residues. In DNA, the CDR3 is TGCGCCAGCAGCCGAGAAGGATCCTACGAGCAGTACTTC. This translates into CASSREGSYEQYF.

The CDR3 is CASSLAPQAPLHF. For the CDR3, the DNA is TGTGCCAGCAGCTTAGCTCCACAGGCTCCCCTCCACTTT. The chain carries TRBV7-6 and TRBJ1-6; D might be TRBD1 (5 bases). Trimming removed 0 bases at V and 13 bases at J, with 10 bases between. CDR1 and CDR2 from the germline V gene are SGHVS and FNYEAQ. The CDR3 has 13 amino acids.

J is TRBJ2-7 and V is TRBV7-9; 7 bases are shared with TRBD1. Germline-derived CDR1 and CDR2 are SEHNR and FQNEAQ (reference sequence). The CDR3 consists of 13 residues. Trimming removed 8 bases from V and 2 bases from J; junction bases left unmatched: 6. CDR3 in DNA: TGTGCCAGCGGGGGACAGACAACCTACGAGCAGTACTTC. It yields the protein CASGGQTTYEQYF.

In this sample, this clonotype turned up many times. The J gene is TRBJ2-6, the V gene TRBV6-4; D possibly corresponds to TRBD2 (6 bases). The CDR3 totals 16 residues. V lost 3 bases, J lost 2 bases, and 11 bases lay in between. Germline loops: CDR1 MRHNA, CDR2 SNTAGT. The chain's CDR3 is CASSEVWGAGANVLTF. The CDR3 DNA reads TGTGCCAGCAGTGAAGTGTGGGGGGCTGGGGCCAACGTCCTGACTTTC.

This sequence joins TRBV2 and TRBJ2-1; 10 nucleotides match TRBD2. Germline assignment: CDR1 SNHLY and CDR2 FYNNEI. The CDR3 extends over 14 amino acids. J lost 7 bases, V lost 6 bases, and 6 bases had no gene match. The CDR3 nucleotides are TGTGCCAGCAGCTTTAGCGGGGGGCCTAATGAGCAGTTCTTC. Encoded protein: CASSFSGGPNEQFF.

This clonotype was found a few times. J is TRBJ2-7 and V is TRBV29-1; 7 bases line up with TRBD1. The germline CDR1 and CDR2 sequences are SQVTM and ANQGSEA. The CDR3 sequence is 14 residues long. V shed 4 bases and J 2 bases; nucleotides not matched to a gene: 8. DNA of the CDR3: TGCAGCGTTGTCGAGGACAGGATCCCCTACGAGCAGTACTTC. As protein: CSVVEDRIPYEQYF.

This clonotype came up a few times. This sequence joins TRBV11-2 and TRBJ1-4, with a tentative D call TRBD1 (5 bases). Deletions cut 5 bases from V and 7 bases from J, with 29 bases between. Germline values: CDR1 SGHAT, CDR2 FQNNGV. The CDR3 is 19 amino acids. The CDR3 spells CASSPPSGRDKFVSEKLFF. CDR3 nucleotide sequence: TGTGCCAGCAGCCCTCCATCCGGCAGGGATAAATTTGTTAGTGAAAAACTGTTTTTT.

This clonotype was seen at least ten times. The genes are TRBV12-3 or TRBV12-4 and TRBJ1-4; possible D gene TRBD1, 5 bases. Trimming removed 2 bases from V and 7 bases from J, with 11 bases in between. The CDR3 is made up of 14 amino acids. Here the CDR3 reads CASSLKGRGEKLFF. The CDR3 bases are TGTGCCAGCAGTTTAAAGGGGCGGGGTGAAAAACTGTTTTTT.

The chain combines TRBV15 with TRBJ2-7; the D gene could be TRBD1 or TRBD2 (5 bases each). Germline CDR1 is LNHNV and CDR2 is YYDKDF (reference sequence). Trimming cost V 6 bases and J 4 bases, with 13 bases left between them. The CDR3 sequence is 13 residues long. CDR3 amino acids: CATSSGRGYEQYF. CDR3 nucleotides: TGTGCCACCAGTTCAGGGCGCGGGTACGAGCAGTACTTC.

A few counts support this clonotype. This chain uses TRBV27 with TRBJ2-2, with 7 bases aligning to TRBD1. This CDR3 has 17 amino acids. Germline V CDR1 and CDR2: MNHEY, SMNVEV (reference sequence). V lost 3 bases to trimming and J lost 3 bases; unmatched junction nucleotides: 10. The CDR3 here is CASSFQTGAAYTGELFF. The CDR3 DNA reads TGTGCCAGCAGTTTTCAAACAGGGGCTGCGTACACCGGGGAGCTGTTTTTT.

This clonotype was detected only a few times. The chain combines TRBV29-1 with TRBJ1-6, with 9 positions matching TRBD1. This CDR3 is built from 15 residues. V lost 7 bases and J lost 6; bases outside the gene matches: 10. Germline V gene sequence: CDR1 SQVTM, CDR2 ANQGSEA. CDR3 loop: CSATVGQGTNSPLHF. In DNA form, the CDR3 reads TGCAGCGCTACTGTAGGACAGGGGACTAATTCACCCCTCCACTTT.

This clonotype was recorded many times. The J gene is TRBJ2-1, the V gene TRBV2; D call uncertain. There are 13 residues in the CDR3. Trimming took 3 bases from V and 6 from J, leaving 9 bases between them. In germline, CDR1 is SNHLY, CDR2 FYNNEI. The DNA for the CDR3 is TGTGCCAGCAGTGAGGCAAACGTCAATGAGCAGTTCTTC. It codes for CASSEANVNEQFF.

This clonotype was observed many times. The rearrangement uses TRBV7-3 and TRBJ2-3, with TRBD2 matching over 7 bases. The V segment lost 3 bases and the J segment 0 bases; nucleotides outside the gene matches: 6. The CDR3 has 16 amino acids. Germline lookup yields CDR1 SGHTA and CDR2 FQGTGA. CDR3 bases: TGTGCCAGCAGCTTTAGTAGCGGGCAGAGCACAGATACGCAGTATTTT. This sequence encodes CASSFSSGQSTDTQYF.

This clonotype was detected only a few times. This chain uses TRBV15 with TRBJ2-7, with TRBD1 as a possible D gene (5 bases). CDR3 length: 13 amino acids. The germline gives CDR1 LNHNV, CDR2 YYDKDF (reference sequence). The ends were cut back, 5 bases at V and 4 bases at J, with 12 bases in the middle. CDR3 protein: CATSPLQGYEQYV. In nucleotides, the CDR3 is TGTGCCACCAGCCCCCTTCAGGGTTACGAGCAGTACGTC.

This clonotype was recorded at least ten times. The rearrangement uses TRBV9 and TRBJ2-6; TRBD1 aligns across 9 bases. The J segment lost 4 bases and the V segment lost 3 bases, leaving 11 bases of the junction unmatched. Germline V gives CDR1 SGDLS, CDR2 YYNGEE. This CDR3 is 18 amino acids long. The chain's CDR3 is CASSERTGGGGGANVLTF. CDR3 in DNA: TGTGCCAGCAGCGAGCGAACAGGGGGCGGCGGCGGGGCCAACGTCCTGACTTTC.

This clonotype was counted many times. The V gene is TRBV5-1, the J gene TRBJ1-1; 9 bases line up with TRBD1. This CDR3 has 14 residues. The V segment lost 4 bases and the J segment 7 bases; nucleotides outside the gene matches: 8. Looked up from germline, CDR1 is SGHRS and CDR2 is YFSETQ. This CDR3 reads CASSQDRGSGEAFF. The CDR3 nucleotides read TGCGCCAGCAGCCAAGACAGGGGGTCAGGTGAAGCTTTCTTT. Together with reference TRBV5-1 and TRBJ1-1, the CDR3 gives the full variable domain: KAGVTQTPRYLIKTRGQQVTLSCSPISGHRSVSWYQQTPGQGLQFLFEYFSETQRNKGNFPGRFSGRQFSNSRSEMNVSTLELGDSALYLCASSQDRGSGEAFFGQGTRLTVV.

The V call is TRBV29-1, the J call TRBJ1-1; 8 positions match TRBD1. Trimming cost V 6 bases and J 3 bases; bases outside gene matches: 0. From germline, CDR1 is SQVTM and CDR2 ANQGSEA. The CDR3 has 11 residues. CDR3: CSVQGDTEAFF. The CDR3 coding sequence is TGCAGCGTACAGGGGGACACTGAAGCTTTCTTT. Full variable domain (remainder filled in from reference TRBV29-1 and TRBJ1-1): SAVISQKPSRDICQRGTSLTIQCQVDSQVTMMFWYRQQPGQSLTLIATANQGSEATYESGFVIDKFPISRPNLTFSTLTVSNMSPEDSSIYLCSVQGDTEAFFGQGTRLTVV.

The sample holds a few counts of this clonotype. The chain recombines TRBV19 with TRBJ2-5; D gene ambiguous. V was trimmed by 6 bases and J by 1 base, leaving 6 bases between them. The germline V gene encodes CDR1 LNHDA and CDR2 SQIVND (reference sequence). CDR3 length: 12 amino acids. The CDR3 region is CASRGGQETQYF. As DNA, the CDR3 is TGTGCCAGTAGGGGTGGCCAAGAGACCCAGTACTTC.

J is TRBJ2-7 and V is TRBV10-3, with D perhaps matching TRBD1 or TRBD2 (6 bases each). The CDR3 has 15 residues. Germline V gene sequence: CDR1 ENHRY, CDR2 SYGVKD. V lost 5 bases, J lost 0 bases, and 14 bases lay in between. The CDR3: CAISRGPDTSYEQYF. CDR3 DNA: TGTGCCATCAGTCGGGGGCCCGACACCTCCTACGAGCAGTACTTC.